What follows are 17 T cell receptor beta chains derived from one specimen sequenced in a study of sequential checkpoint blockade in melanoma. The sample's treatment: randomized to nivolumab then ipilimumab (arm A) or the reverse (arm B). This table comes from immunoSEQ multiplex PCR, and its TCRdb copy is limited to in-frame clones, with some not included. The sample consists of over a thousand clones, about 25% of them appearing once. Sequences were derived from tumor tissue (inferred from file names), sampled from a patient given nivolumab and ipilimumab in sequence. These receptors originate from a human donor with melanoma.

The chain joins TRBV19 to TRBJ2-1, with TRBD2 matching 8 bases. Trimming took 8 bases from V and 3 from J; bases not matched to a gene: 6. Germline values: CDR1 LNHDA, CDR2 SQIVND (reference sequence). The CDR3 has 14 residues. The CDR3 spells CASYQRECYNEQFF. CDR3 coding DNA: TGTGCCAGTTACCAGCGGGAGTGCTACAATGAGCAGTTCTTC. Full variable domain (remainder filled in from reference TRBV19 and TRBJ2-1): DGGITQSPKYLFRKEGQNVTLSCEQNLNHDAMYWYRQDPGQGLRLIYYSQIVNDFQKGDIAEGYSVSREKKESFPLTVTSAQKNPTAFYLCASYQRECYNEQFFGPGTRLTVL.

The rearrangement uses TRBV11-3 and TRBJ2-1; D might be TRBD2 (6 bases). The CDR3 is 14 amino acids. Germline V lookup: CDR1 SGHNT, CDR2 YENEEA. V was shortened by 6 bases and J by 0 bases, with 9 bases between the two germline ends. The CDR3 DNA reads TGTGCCAGCAGTCAGACTAGCTCCTACAATGAGCAGTTCTTC. As protein: CASSQTSSYNEQFF.

Only a few counts were recorded for this clone. This chain joins TRBV28 and TRBJ1-5; D is perhaps TRBD1 (6 bases). CDR3 length equals 13 residues. V lost 8 bases, J lost 7 bases, and 15 bases lay in between. CDR1 MDHEN and CDR2 SYDVKM come from the germline V gene. This chain's CDR3 is CASGLPGEQPQHF. The CDR3 coding sequence is TGTGCCAGCGGGCTGCCAGGGGAACAGCCCCAGCATTTT.

J is TRBJ2-2 and V is TRBV11-3; no definite D call. This CDR3 has 15 residues. V lost 2 bases, J lost 5 bases, and 12 bases lay in between. Germline V gene sequence: CDR1 SGHNT, CDR2 YENEEA. Here the CDR3 reads CASSLNLAATGELFF. For the CDR3, the DNA is TGTGCCAGCAGCTTAAATTTAGCAGCTACCGGGGAGCTGTTTTTT. Variable domain in full (rest from reference TRBV11-3 and TRBJ2-2): EAGVVQSPRYKIIEKKQPVAFWCNPISGHNTLYWYLQNLGQGPELLIRYENEEAVDDSQLPKDRFSAERLKGVDSTLKIQPAELGDSAVYLCASSLNLAATGELFFGEGSRLTVL.

This chain uses TRBV11-3 with TRBJ2-1; D uncertain. Between the trimmed V and J ends, which lost 2 bases and 0 bases, there was a span of 14 bases. The CDR3 is 17 residues long. Germline assignment: CDR1 SGHNT and CDR2 YENEEA. The CDR3 is CASSLTEISSSYNEQFF. The CDR3 nucleotides read TGTGCCAGCAGCTTAACGGAGATTTCGAGCTCCTACAATGAGCAGTTCTTC.

This clone is medium-sized by share. The V and J genes are TRBV11-3 and TRBJ1-1; D is unclear. With 0 bases removed from V and 1 base from J, the gap between germline ends came to 6 bases. CDR1 SGHNT and CDR2 YENEEA come from the germline V gene. This CDR3 contains 14 residues. CDR3 in DNA: TGTGCCAGCAGCTTAGAGGTGGGGAACACTGAAGCTTTCTTT. As protein: CASSLEVGNTEAFF.

This clone appeared a few times. J is TRBJ1-2 and V is TRBV28; no clear D gene. V lost 7 bases and J lost 8, with 17 bases in between. The CDR3 is made up of 13 amino acids. CDR1 is MDHEN and CDR2 is SYDVKM in the germline V gene. CDR3 in amino acids: CASTGPGAIGYTF. DNA for the CDR3: TGTGCCAGCACCGGTCCGGGAGCGATAGGCTACACCTTC.

This clone is judged medium-sized. The rearrangement uses TRBV9 and TRBJ2-5, with 9 bases fitting TRBD2. The CDR3 loop spans 14 amino acids. From germline, CDR1 is SGDLS and CDR2 YYNGEE. The ends lost 3 bases at V and 5 bases at J; junction bases unmatched: 5. The CDR3, as DNA: TGTGCCAGCAGCGCTAGCGGGATGGGGGAGACCCAGTACTTC. It yields the protein CASSASGMGETQYF.

V and J are TRBV6-8 and TRBJ2-7; D call uncertain. V was clipped by 0 bases and J by 6 bases, with 6 bases between them. This CDR3 is 12 amino acids long. Germline assignment: CDR1 MNHGY and CDR2 SAAAGT. The CDR3 spells CASSYSLSEQYF. The CDR3, as DNA: TGTGCCAGCAGTTACTCCCTAAGCGAGCAGTACTTC.

This sequence joins TRBV7-5 and TRBJ2-3; the table's TRBD2 call for D was not verified on the DNA. TRBV7-5 is given as a pseudogene. This CDR3 contains 16 residues. The CDR3 loop reads CASSPQAGGSSDTQYF. DNA of the CDR3: TGTGCCAGCAGCCCGCAAGCGGGAGGATCCTCGGATACGCAGTATTTT.

This chain uses TRBV19 with TRBJ1-2; no definite D call. This CDR3 has 14 residues. Trimming left V 6 bases short and J 4 bases short, with 15 bases between. CDR1 LNHDA and CDR2 SQIVND come from the germline V gene (reference sequence). The CDR3 spells CASRYPDFLYGYTF. CDR3 DNA: TGTGCCAGTAGGTACCCAGACTTCCTCTATGGCTACACCTTC.

This clone was observed a single time. The chain's CDR3 is CASRPAFNYEQYF. CDR3 nucleotide sequence: TGTGCCAGCAGACCGGCCTTCAACTACGAGCAGTACTTC. The chain couples TRBV14 to TRBJ2-7; unclear D gene. Trimming cost V 6 bases and J 3 bases, with 12 bases left between them. This CDR3 is built from 13 residues. CDR1 and CDR2 (germline): SGHDN, FVKESK. Using reference TRBV14 and TRBJ2-7 for the parts outside the CDR3, the full variable domain is EAGVTQFPSHSVIEKGQTVTLRCDPISGHDNLYWYRRVMGKEIKFLLHFVKESKQDESGMPNNRFLAERTGGTYSTLKVQPAELEDSGVYFCASRPAFNYEQYFGPGTRLTVT.

This clone is medium-sized. The V call is TRBV11-3, the J call TRBJ1-1; D uncertain. Deletions cut 1 base from V and 2 bases from J, with 8 bases between. Germline V CDR1 and CDR2: SGHNT, YENEEA. The CDR3 spans 14 residues. The CDR3 bases are TGTGCCAGCAGCTTAGGGGCAGGCAACACTGAAGCTTTCTTT. Its translation: CASSLGAGNTEAFF.

The chain couples TRBV29-1 to TRBJ2-7; 8 nucleotides match TRBD1. V dropped 5 bases and J dropped 5; count of bases not matched to a gene: 8. Germline CDR1 is SQVTM and CDR2 is ANQGSEA. This CDR3 has 13 amino acids. The CDR3: CSVLLDRENEQYF. CDR3 bases: TGCAGCGTTCTATTGGACAGGGAAAACGAGCAGTACTTC.

This clone was recorded once. V usage is TRBV18 and J usage is TRBJ2-3; 10 bases align to TRBD2. Per germline, CDR1 KGHSH and CDR2 LQKENI. V lost 2 bases and J lost 6; bases outside the gene matches: 14. The CDR3 is 18 amino acids. In DNA, the CDR3 is TGTGCCAGCTCACCAACTCGCACTAGCGGGAAACGGGGGGATACGCAGTATTTT. Translated: CASSPTRTSGKRGDTQYF.

This clone has a single count. V gene TRBV12-5 combines with J gene TRBJ2-1; the D gene is possibly TRBD1 (5 bases). With 0 bases removed from V and 7 bases from J, the gap between germline ends came to 16 bases. The germline gives CDR1 LGHNT, CDR2 FRNRAP. This CDR3 has 16 amino acids. The CDR3 coding sequence is TGTGCTAGTGGTTTGGTAGTGGCAGGGTATTGGAATGAGCAGTTCTTC. Translated, it gives CASGLVVAGYWNEQFF.

Only one count was recorded for this clone. The chain employs TRBV25-1 and TRBJ2-2; D tentatively reads TRBD1 or TRBD2 (6 bases each). The CDR3 contains 16 residues. The germline V gene has CDR1 MGHDK and CDR2 SYGVNS. Trimming took off 3 bases at V and 0 bases at J, with 11 bases between the two ends. The CDR3 DNA reads as TGTGCCAGCAGTGACGGAGGGGGACCGAACACCGGGGAGCTGTTTTTT. Its translation is CASSDGGGPNTGELFF.